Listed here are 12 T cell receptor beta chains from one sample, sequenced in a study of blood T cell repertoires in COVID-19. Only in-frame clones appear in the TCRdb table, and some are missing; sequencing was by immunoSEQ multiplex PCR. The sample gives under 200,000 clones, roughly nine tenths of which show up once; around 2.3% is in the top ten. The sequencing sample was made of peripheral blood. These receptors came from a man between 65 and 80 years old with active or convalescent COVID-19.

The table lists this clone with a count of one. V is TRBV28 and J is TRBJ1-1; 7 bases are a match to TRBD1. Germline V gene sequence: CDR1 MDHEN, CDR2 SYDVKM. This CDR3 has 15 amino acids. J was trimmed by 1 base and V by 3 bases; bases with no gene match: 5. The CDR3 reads CASSFRTGRNTEAFF. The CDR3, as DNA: TGTGCCAGCAGTTTCCGGACAGGCCGGAACACTGAAGCTTTCTTT.

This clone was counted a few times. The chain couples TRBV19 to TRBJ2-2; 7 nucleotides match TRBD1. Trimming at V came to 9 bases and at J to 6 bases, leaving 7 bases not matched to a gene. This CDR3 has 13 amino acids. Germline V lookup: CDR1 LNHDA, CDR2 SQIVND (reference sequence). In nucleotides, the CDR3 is TGTGCCAGCATAAAACAGGGGCCCGGGGAGCTGTTTTTT. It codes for CASIKQGPGELFF.

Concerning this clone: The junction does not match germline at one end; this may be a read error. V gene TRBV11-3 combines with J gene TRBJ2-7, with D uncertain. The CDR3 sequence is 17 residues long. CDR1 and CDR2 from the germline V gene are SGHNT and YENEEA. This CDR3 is CASSLGWSPRLVYGQYF. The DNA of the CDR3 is TGTGCCAGCAGCTTAGGATGGTCTCCCAGACTTGTCTACGGGCAGTACTTC.

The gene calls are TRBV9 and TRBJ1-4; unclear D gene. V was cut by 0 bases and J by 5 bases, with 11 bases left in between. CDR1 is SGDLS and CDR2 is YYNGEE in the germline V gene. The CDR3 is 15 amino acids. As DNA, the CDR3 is TGTGCCAGCAGCGTAGGGCCGCACGGGAATGAAAAACTGTTTTTT. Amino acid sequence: CASSVGPHGNEKLFF.

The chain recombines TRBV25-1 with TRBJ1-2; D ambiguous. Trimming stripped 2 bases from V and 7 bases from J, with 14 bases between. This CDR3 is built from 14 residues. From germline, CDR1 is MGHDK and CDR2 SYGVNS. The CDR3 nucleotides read TGTGCCAGCAGTGAAGGGTTAGAGGGTTCTGGCTACACCTTC. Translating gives CASSEGLEGSGYTF.

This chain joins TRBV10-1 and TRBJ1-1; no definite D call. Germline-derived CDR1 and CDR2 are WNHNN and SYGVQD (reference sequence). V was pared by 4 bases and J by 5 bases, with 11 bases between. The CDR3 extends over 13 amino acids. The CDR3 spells CASSAVGGTEAFF. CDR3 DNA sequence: TGCGCCAGCAGTGCAGTCGGAGGGACTGAAGCTTTCTTT.

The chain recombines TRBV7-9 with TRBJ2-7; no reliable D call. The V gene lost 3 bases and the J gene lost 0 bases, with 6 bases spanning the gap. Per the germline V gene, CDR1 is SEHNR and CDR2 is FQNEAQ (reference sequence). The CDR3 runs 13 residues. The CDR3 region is CASSFPLSYEQYF. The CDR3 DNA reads TGTGCCAGCAGCTTCCCCCTCTCCTACGAGCAGTACTTC.

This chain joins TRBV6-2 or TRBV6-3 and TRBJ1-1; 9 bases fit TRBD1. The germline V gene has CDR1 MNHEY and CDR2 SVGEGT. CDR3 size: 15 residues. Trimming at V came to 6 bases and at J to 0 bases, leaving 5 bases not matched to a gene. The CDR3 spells CASSSRDRVNTEAFF. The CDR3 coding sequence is TGTGCCAGCAGCTCACGGGACAGGGTGAACACTGAAGCTTTCTTT.

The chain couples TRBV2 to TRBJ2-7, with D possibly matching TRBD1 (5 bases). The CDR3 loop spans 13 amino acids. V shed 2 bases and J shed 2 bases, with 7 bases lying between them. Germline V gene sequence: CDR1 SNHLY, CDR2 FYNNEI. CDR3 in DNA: TGTGCCAGCAGTGAACAGGGCGCCTACGAGCAGTACTTC. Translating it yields CASSEQGAYEQYF. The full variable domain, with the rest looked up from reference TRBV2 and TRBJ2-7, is EPEVTQTPSHQVTQMGQEVILRCVPISNHLYFYWYRQILGQKVEFLVSFYNNEISEKSEIFDDQFSVERPDGSNFTLKIRSTKLEDSAMYFCASSEQGAYEQYFGPGTRLTVT.

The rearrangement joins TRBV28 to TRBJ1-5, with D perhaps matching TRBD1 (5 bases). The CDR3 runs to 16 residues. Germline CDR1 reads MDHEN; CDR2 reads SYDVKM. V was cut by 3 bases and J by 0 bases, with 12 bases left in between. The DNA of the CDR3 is TGTGCCAGCAGTTTGTATCTGACAGATAGCAATCAGCCCCAGCATTTT. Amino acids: CASSLYLTDSNQPQHF.

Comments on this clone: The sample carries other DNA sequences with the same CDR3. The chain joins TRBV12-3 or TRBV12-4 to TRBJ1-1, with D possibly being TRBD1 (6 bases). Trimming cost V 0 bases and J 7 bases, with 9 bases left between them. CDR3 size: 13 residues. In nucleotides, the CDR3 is TGTGCCAGCAGTTTAGCCGCGGACAGTGAAGCTTTCTTT. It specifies CASSLAADSEAFF.

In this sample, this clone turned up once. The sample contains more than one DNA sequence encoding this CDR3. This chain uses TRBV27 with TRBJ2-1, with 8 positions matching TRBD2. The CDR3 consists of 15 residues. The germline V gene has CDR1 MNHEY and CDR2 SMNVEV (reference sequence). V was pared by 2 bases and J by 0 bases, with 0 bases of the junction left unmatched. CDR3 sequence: CASSLSGSSYNEQFF. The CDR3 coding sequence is TGTGCCAGCAGTTTAAGCGGGAGCTCCTACAATGAGCAGTTCTTC.